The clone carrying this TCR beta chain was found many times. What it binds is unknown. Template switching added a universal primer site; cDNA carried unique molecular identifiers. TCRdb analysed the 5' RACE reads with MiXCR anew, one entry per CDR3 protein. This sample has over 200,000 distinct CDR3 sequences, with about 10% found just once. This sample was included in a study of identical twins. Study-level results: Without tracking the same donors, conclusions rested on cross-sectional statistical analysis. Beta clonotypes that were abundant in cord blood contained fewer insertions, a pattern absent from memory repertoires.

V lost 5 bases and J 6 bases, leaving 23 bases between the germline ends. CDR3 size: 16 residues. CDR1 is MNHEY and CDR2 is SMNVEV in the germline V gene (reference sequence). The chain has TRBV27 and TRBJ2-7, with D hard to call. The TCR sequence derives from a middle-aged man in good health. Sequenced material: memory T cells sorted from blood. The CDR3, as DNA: TGTGCCAGCAGTGCCCCCCCCGGCCTTATCGGTGGCGAGCAGTACTTC. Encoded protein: CASSAPPGLIGGEQYF.